This T cell receptor (beta chain) stems from a study of T cell responses to AZD1222 COVID-19 vaccine. Generated by immunoSEQ multiplex PCR, the TCRdb table keeps only in-frame clones and is missing some. The sample has hundreds of thousands of clones, approximately 94% seen once. Germline CDR1 is MDHEN and CDR2 is SYDVKM. CDR3 length: 13 amino acids. V dropped 6 bases and J dropped 0 bases, with 8 bases sitting between them. The chain couples TRBV28 to TRBJ1-1; D call uncertain. The sequence derives from an adult who received the AZD1222 COVID-19 vaccine. The sample here was peripheral blood, taken 28 days after the second AZD1222 dose. The CDR3: CASRSIMNTEAFF. DNA of the CDR3: TGTGCCAGCAGATCAATCATGAACACTGAAGCTTTCTTT.